The T cell receptor beta chain described here comes from a study of identical twins. TCRdb ran MiXCR on the 5' RACE reads and lists one entry per CDR3 protein. The repertoire has 1.5 million to 2 million distinct CDR3 sequences, under 35% of them found once; the top ten carry about 0.3%. The study, taken as a whole, reports: Excess twin sharing in beta out-of-frame sequences was weaker.

Notes on this clonotype: Its cognate antigen is unknown.

Every donor was a healthy Caucasian. Deletions cut 2 bases from V and 4 bases from J, with 12 bases between. The germline V gene encodes CDR1 DFQATT and CDR2 SNEGSKA (reference sequence). The length of the CDR3 is 14 residues. Sequencing used cord blood. J is TRBJ1-5 and V is TRBV20-1; possibly TRBD1 for D (6 bases). The clonotype was recovered from a newborn girl in good health. CDR3 sequence reads: CSARLGGRNQPQHF. In DNA, the CDR3 is TGCAGTGCTAGATTGGGGGGCCGGAATCAGCCCCAGCATTTT.